Each of the 15 T cell receptor beta chains below was sequenced from the same sample in a study of cytomegalovirus exposure and HLA in healthy donors. The PCR employed 60 Vbeta primers together with 13 Jbeta primers. The assay was immunoSEQ multiplex PCR, and TCRdb's table has in-frame clones only and misses some. The sample includes some 66,000 clones, just under 80% seen only once; the top ten take more than 7.5%. Sequencing was performed on PBMCs. Every receptor here comes from a man aged 40-55 years in good health and CMV-seronegative.

CDR3 nucleotide sequence: TGTGCCAGTTATAGAGGGGGGGCATATGGCTACACCTTC. It specifies CASYRGGAYGYTF. The chain recombines TRBV6-1 with TRBJ1-2; D perhaps matches TRBD1 (6 bases). V shed 9 bases and J shed 5 bases, with 16 bases lying between them. Germline V gene sequence: CDR1 MNHNS, CDR2 SASEGT. This CDR3 region has 13 residues.

This chain joins TRBV12-5 and TRBJ2-5, with TRBD2 matching over 8 bases. Losses at the gene ends were 0 bases for V and 2 bases for J; bases not matched to a gene: 5. Germline CDR1 and CDR2: LGHNT and FRNRAP. The CDR3 has 16 amino acids. The CDR3 DNA reads TGTGCTAGTGGTTTGGTAACTAGCGGATTGCAAGAGACCCAGTACTTC. This codes for CASGLVTSGLQETQYF.

The chain combines TRBV27 with TRBJ2-2; D not resolved. The germline V and J ends were trimmed by 8 bases and 3 bases, with 16 bases remaining between them. There are 15 residues in the CDR3. The V gene's germline CDR1 is MNHEY and CDR2 SMNVEV (reference sequence). The CDR3 is CASLPVALHTGELFF. CDR3 nucleotides: TGTGCCAGCCTCCCCGTAGCACTGCACACCGGGGAGCTGTTTTTT.

The chain carries TRBV7-6 and TRBJ2-1, with D maybe TRBD2 (6 bases). The CDR3 sequence is 16 residues long. Germline V CDR1 and CDR2: SGHVS, FNYEAQ. V shed 4 bases and J shed 3 bases, with 16 bases lying between them. The CDR3 sequence is CASSSPTGVRYNEQFF. The CDR3 region has the DNA TGTGCCAGCAGCTCCCCGACGGGGGTTCGCTACAATGAGCAGTTCTTC.

This clone came up once. The gene calls are TRBV4-1 and TRBJ2-5; 9 bases agree with TRBD1. The DNA end is a closer match to TRBJ2-7, so the J assignment may be wrong. This CDR3 has 15 amino acids. The germline V gene has CDR1 MGHRA and CDR2 YSYEKL. Here the CDR3 reads CASSPRTGVGNEQYF. The CDR3 DNA reads as TGCGCCAGCAGCCCCCGGACAGGGGTAGGGAACGAGCAGTACTTC.

This clone was counted a few times. The V gene is TRBV2, the J gene TRBJ2-5; 12 nucleotides agree with TRBD2. Germline lookup yields CDR1 SNHLY and CDR2 FYNNEI. This CDR3 is built from 16 residues. Trimming cost V 3 bases and J 4 bases; bases outside gene matches: 6. CDR3 sequence (DNA): TGTGCCAGCAGTGACCCTCCACTAGCGGGAGGAGAGACCCAGTACTTC. It translates to CASSDPPLAGGETQYF.

This rearrangement joins TRBV5-1 to TRBJ2-3, with a weak D call TRBD1 (5 bases). The CDR3 is 15 amino acids. V was trimmed by 5 bases and J by 4 bases, leaving 17 bases between them. Germline V gene lookup returns CDR1 SGHRS and CDR2 YFSETQ. The CDR3 loop is CASRAGQGDADTQYF. The CDR3, as DNA: TGCGCCAGCAGGGCCGGGCAGGGCGATGCAGATACGCAGTATTTT.

This clone was seen just once. V is TRBV5-4 and J is TRBJ2-7; 7 nucleotides match TRBD1. This CDR3 is 14 amino acids long. Germline V lookup: CDR1 SGHNT, CDR2 YYREEE (reference sequence). V was clipped by 4 bases and J by 3 bases; unmatched bases: 7. CDR3 amino acids: CASSTGQNLYEQYF. CDR3 in DNA: TGTGCCAGCAGCACGGGACAGAACCTCTACGAGCAGTACTTC.

The gene calls are TRBV9 and TRBJ1-2; D might be TRBD1 (5 bases). Trimming pared 2 bases from V and 4 bases from J, leaving 6 bases between. There are 12 residues in the CDR3. In germline, CDR1 is SGDLS, CDR2 YYNGEE. The CDR3 here is CASSVQGYGYTF. CDR3 nucleotide sequence: TGTGCCAGCAGCGTGCAGGGCTATGGCTACACCTTC. Full variable domain (missing parts from reference TRBV9 and TRBJ1-2): DSGVTQTPKHLITATGQRVTLRCSPRSGDLSVYWYQQSLDQGLQFLIQYYNGEERAKGNILERFSAQQFPDLHSELNLSSLELGDSALYFCASSVQGYGYTFGSGTRLTVV.

The chain recombines TRBV5-1 with TRBJ2-7; 7 bases are shared with TRBD2. Germline CDR1 is SGHRS and CDR2 is YFSETQ. CDR3 size: 14 residues. V shed 6 bases and J 6 bases; nucleotides not matched to a gene: 12. The CDR3 here is CASTASGTLSEQYF. The CDR3 nucleotides are TGCGCCAGCACCGCAAGCGGGACGCTGTCCGAGCAGTACTTC.

CDR3 DNA: TGCGCCAGCAGGACAGGGGTCGAGCAGTACTTC. This encodes CASRTGVEQYF. The J gene is TRBJ2-7, the V gene TRBV5-1; 8 bases align to TRBD1. The CDR3 has 11 amino acids. J was trimmed by 6 bases and V by 5 bases; bases with no gene match: 1. Germline values: CDR1 SGHRS, CDR2 YFSETQ.

The V call is TRBV2, the J call TRBJ1-2, with 9 nucleotides matching TRBD1. CDR3 length: 13 amino acids. Germline V gene sequence: CDR1 SNHLY, CDR2 FYNNEI. Trimming at V came to 7 bases and at J to 3 bases, leaving 3 bases not matched to a gene. CDR3 sequence reads: CASMGQGYYGYTF. CDR3 DNA sequence: TGTGCCAGCATGGGACAGGGCTACTATGGCTACACCTTC.

This chain connects TRBV14 to TRBJ1-2, with 7 bases lining up with TRBD1. CDR3 length: 14 amino acids. V trimming: 2 bases; J trimming: 7 bases; junction bases outside the gene matches: 7. Germline CDR1 SGHDN, CDR2 FVKESK. Here the CDR3 reads CASSQPEGGRGYTF. CDR3 DNA: TGTGCCAGCAGCCAACCCGAAGGGGGCCGTGGCTACACCTTC.

The chain links TRBV6-1 to TRBJ1-2, with 8 bases that match TRBD1. This CDR3 contains 13 residues. J lost 8 bases, V lost 6 bases, and 8 bases had no gene match. Germline V lookup: CDR1 MNHNS, CDR2 SASEGT. CDR3 bases: TGTGCCAGCAGGACAGGGGACGTGTGGGGCTACACCTTC. It is translated as CASRTGDVWGYTF.

This clone was detected only a few times. The chain couples TRBV5-5 to TRBJ1-3; weak D call: TRBD1 (5 bases). The ends were cut back, 4 bases at V and 2 bases at J, with 22 bases in the middle. Germline V gene lookup returns CDR1 SGHKS and CDR2 YYEKEE (reference sequence). The CDR3 is made up of 18 amino acids. Written as DNA, the CDR3 is TGTGCCAGCAGCCGCCCGCAGGGTACCCAGTCGGCTGGAAACACCATATATTTT. Protein: CASSRPQGTQSAGNTIYF.